Listed here are 27 T cell receptor beta chains from one sample, sequenced in a study of cytomegalovirus exposure and HLA in healthy donors. 13 Jbeta primers and 60 Vbeta primers were used for the PCR. Profiled with immunoSEQ multiplex PCR; TCRdb holds only in-frame clones, not every one. This sample has roughly 180,000 clones, with 80% found just once. The sequencing input was PBMCs. These receptors were collected from a man younger than 40 in good health and CMV-seropositive.

The chain has TRBV19 and TRBJ1-5, with 10 bases identical to TRBD1. The CDR3 is made up of 15 amino acids. V was pared by 8 bases and J by 4 bases, with 8 bases of the junction left unmatched. Germline assignment: CDR1 LNHDA and CDR2 SQIVND (reference sequence). For the CDR3, the DNA is TGTGCCAGTTCCCGGGGGGGACAGGGGAATCAGCCCCAGCATTTT. Translating gives CASSRGGQGNQPQHF.

The gene calls are TRBV2 and TRBJ2-7; 8 bases line up with TRBD1. J was trimmed by 4 bases and V by 6 bases; bases with no gene match: 8. The germline gives CDR1 SNHLY, CDR2 FYNNEI. The CDR3 consists of 14 residues. CDR3 residues: CASSPRTGPYEQYF. CDR3 bases: TGTGCCAGCAGCCCCCGGACAGGGCCTTACGAGCAGTACTTC. The entire variable domain, with the rest obtained from reference TRBV2 and TRBJ2-7, is as follows: EPEVTQTPSHQVTQMGQEVILRCVPISNHLYFYWYRQILGQKVEFLVSFYNNEISEKSEIFDDQFSVERPDGSNFTLKIRSTKLEDSAMYFCASSPRTGPYEQYFGPGTRLTVT.

The chain is built from TRBV5-1 and TRBJ1-1; maybe TRBD1 (5 bases). V lost 2 bases and J 4 bases, leaving 9 bases between the germline ends. The CDR3 loop spans 13 amino acids. The germline V gene has CDR1 SGHRS and CDR2 YFSETQ. CDR3 amino acids: CASSFQGSTEAFF. CDR3 DNA: TGCGCCAGCAGCTTTCAGGGTAGCACTGAAGCTTTCTTT.

This chain links TRBV14 with TRBJ2-7, with 11 bases identical to TRBD1. CDR1 is SGHDN and CDR2 is FVKESK in the germline V gene. The CDR3 spans 15 residues. V was pared by 4 bases and J by 6 bases, with 8 bases of the junction left unmatched. CDR3: CASSRLRTGGAEQYF. The DNA of the CDR3 is TGTGCCAGCAGCCGCCTGAGGACAGGGGGCGCCGAGCAGTACTTC.

The CDR3 reads CASSPRGGADNYEQYF. The DNA of the CDR3 is TGTGCCAGTAGTCCCAGAGGGGGCGCGGACAATTACGAGCAGTACTTC. The V gene is TRBV19, the J gene TRBJ2-7; TRBD1 aligns across 7 bases. Germline CDR1 reads LNHDA; CDR2 reads SQIVND (reference sequence). The CDR3 contains 16 residues. Trimming removed 5 bases from V and 4 bases from J; junction bases left unmatched: 14.

The chain uses TRBV7-9 and TRBJ1-2, with D maybe TRBD1 (6 bases). Between the trimmed V and J ends, which lost 4 bases and 1 base, there was a span of 13 bases. The germline V gene has CDR1 SEHNR and CDR2 FQNEAQ (reference sequence). The CDR3 sequence is 15 residues long. DNA of the CDR3: TGTGCCAGCAGCTCAGGGGCTGGGCATAACTATGGCTACACCTTC. Translating gives CASSSGAGHNYGYTF.

The V gene is TRBV5-1, the J gene TRBJ2-5, with 8 bases that match TRBD2. The J call may not be correct, given that the DNA end is closer to TRBJ2-7. In germline, CDR1 is SGHRS, CDR2 YFSETQ. The CDR3 extends over 14 amino acids. The CDR3 sequence: CASSLAGGVYEQYF. CDR3 nucleotide sequence: TGCGCCAGCAGCTTGGCGGGGGGGGTCTACGAGCAGTACTTC.

The chain combines TRBV2 with TRBJ2-1; maybe TRBD2 (6 bases). The CDR3 runs 15 residues. The germline V gene encodes CDR1 SNHLY and CDR2 FYNNEI. The ends were cut back, 8 bases at V and 5 bases at J, with 19 bases in the middle. The CDR3 DNA follows: TGTGCCAGCCCGCTAGGGGCTAGCGCCGACAATGAGCAGTTCTTC. Translation gives CASPLGASADNEQFF.

The rearrangement links TRBV5-4 to TRBJ2-3, with a weak D call TRBD2 (7 bases). The CDR3 length is 17 residues. Germline loops: CDR1 SGHNT, CDR2 YYREEE (reference sequence). V lost 4 bases and J 2 bases, leaving 20 bases between the germline ends. The CDR3 is CASSRGMAGANTDTQYF. CDR3 bases: TGTGCCAGCAGCCGGGGGATGGCGGGGGCCAACACAGATACGCAGTATTTT.

V and J are TRBV2 and TRBJ2-1, with 13 positions matching TRBD2. Germline CDR1 and CDR2: SNHLY and FYNNEI. CDR3 length equals 16 residues. The V gene end was trimmed by 6 bases and the J gene end by 2 bases; junction bases not matched to a gene: 4. The CDR3 bases are TGTGCCAGCAGGGCAGGACTAGCGGGGGCCTACAATGAGCAGTTCTTC. Translating gives CASRAGLAGAYNEQFF.

This chain connects TRBV7-8 to TRBJ2-3, with 11 nucleotides matching TRBD2. Per germline, CDR1 SGHVS and CDR2 FQNEAQ. V lost 6 bases, J lost 2 bases, and 13 bases stayed unmatched. The CDR3 is 18 residues long. The CDR3 sequence: CASSPRLAGPTNTDTQYF. CDR3 DNA sequence: TGTGCCAGCAGTCCAAGACTAGCGGGGCCGACGAACACAGATACGCAGTATTTT.

The chain couples TRBV2 to TRBJ2-7; 9 positions agree with TRBD2. With V trimmed by 7 bases and J by 1 base, 5 bases remained unmatched. There are 14 residues in the CDR3. The germline CDR1 and CDR2 sequences are SNHLY and FYNNEI. CDR3 bases: TGTGCCAGCAAGTTGGGACTAGCATCCTACGAGCAGTACTTC. This gives the protein CASKLGLASYEQYF. Looking up the rest from reference TRBV2 and TRBJ2-7 gives the full variable domain: EPEVTQTPSHQVTQMGQEVILRCVPISNHLYFYWYRQILGQKVEFLVSFYNNEISEKSEIFDDQFSVERPDGSNFTLKIRSTKLEDSAMYFCASKLGLASYEQYFGPGTRLTVT.

The chain joins TRBV9 to TRBJ2-1; 8 bases map to TRBD1. CDR1 is SGDLS and CDR2 is YYNGEE in the germline V gene. The CDR3 covers 15 residues. Losses at the gene ends were 3 bases for V and 9 bases for J; bases not matched to a gene: 11. The CDR3 DNA is TGTGCCAGCAGCGAGCGACAGGGGCTGAGGGGTGAGCAGTTCTTC. Its protein is CASSERQGLRGEQFF.

Only one count was recorded for this clone. The chain couples TRBV6-1 to TRBJ2-2, with 8 nucleotides matching TRBD1. With V trimmed by 4 bases and J by 4 bases, 8 bases remained unmatched. The CDR3 spans 16 residues. The V gene's germline CDR1 is MNHNS and CDR2 SASEGT. The CDR3 loop reads CASSGRGPVGTGELFF. The CDR3 DNA is TGTGCCAGCAGTGGCAGGGGGCCGGTGGGCACCGGGGAGCTGTTTTTT.

This rearrangement joins TRBV6-1 to TRBJ1-3; D is undetermined. V was cut by 11 bases and J by 0 bases, with 8 bases left in between. The CDR3 consists of 12 residues. CDR1 and CDR2 from the germline V gene are MNHNS and SASEGT. The CDR3: CAVASSGNTIYF. The DNA for the CDR3 is TGTGCCGTAGCGAGCTCTGGAAACACCATATATTTT.

The chain has TRBV7-9 and TRBJ2-4; 8 nucleotides agree with TRBD1. The CDR3 is 15 residues long. Germline V gene data show CDR1 as SEHNR and CDR2 as FQNEAQ (reference sequence). Trimming cost V 6 bases and J 3 bases; bases outside gene matches: 7. CDR3 sequence: CASSTTGTGKNIQYF. The CDR3 DNA is TGTGCCAGCAGTACTACCGGGACAGGCAAAAACATTCAGTACTTC.

The chain joins TRBV19 to TRBJ2-1; TRBD2 matches at 12 bases. CDR3 length equals 17 residues. V lost 5 bases to trimming and J lost 3 bases; unmatched junction nucleotides: 8. In germline, CDR1 is LNHDA, CDR2 SQIVND (reference sequence). CDR3 sequence reads: CASSGGLAGTLYNEQFF. In nucleotides, the CDR3 is TGTGCCAGTAGTGGAGGACTAGCGGGAACCCTCTACAATGAGCAGTTCTTC.

The V gene is TRBV5-1, the J gene TRBJ1-2; no definite D call. Trimming removed 0 bases from V and 6 bases from J, with 9 bases in between. CDR1 is SGHRS, CDR2 YFSETQ, per germline. The CDR3 loop spans 13 amino acids. As DNA, the CDR3 is TGCGCCAGCAGCTTGGGCAACGGGGATGGCTACACCTTC. Translated: CASSLGNGDGYTF.

V gene TRBV7-8 combines with J gene TRBJ1-3; possibly TRBD1 for D (6 bases). The CDR3 runs 18 residues. The germline V gene encodes CDR1 SGHVS and CDR2 FQNEAQ. Trimming shortened V by 5 bases and J by 0 bases, and 20 bases separated the two germline ends. In nucleotides, the CDR3 is TGTGCCAGCAGCCGATCGCGACAGGAGTCAAGCTCTGGAAACACCATATATTTT. This codes for CASSRSRQESSSGNTIYF.

This clone showed up just a few times. The chain has TRBV11-3 and TRBJ2-1; 7 positions match TRBD2. Per the germline V gene, CDR1 is SGHNT and CDR2 is YENEEA. The V gene end was trimmed by 0 bases and the J gene end by 7 bases; junction bases not matched to a gene: 6. The CDR3 sequence is 15 residues long. The CDR3 loop reads CASSLEAGYLNEQFF. The CDR3 DNA reads as TGTGCCAGCAGCTTAGAAGCGGGGTACTTAAATGAGCAGTTCTTC.

In its sample, this clone was seen a few times. The chain uses TRBV28 and TRBJ2-3; a possible D gene is TRBD2 (5 bases). V was trimmed by 2 bases and J by 3 bases, leaving 24 bases between them. Germline-derived CDR1 and CDR2 are MDHEN and SYDVKM. The CDR3 consists of 19 residues. In DNA, the CDR3 is TGTGCCAGCAGTTTAAGAGGGCGGCTAAGAGGGATTGGGACAGATACGCAGTATTTT. Translating it yields CASSLRGRLRGIGTDTQYF.

The chain links TRBV7-9 to TRBJ2-3; maybe TRBD2 (7 bases). Trimming shortened V by 8 bases and J by 6 bases, and 15 bases separated the two germline ends. This CDR3 has 13 amino acids. Germline V gene lookup returns CDR1 SEHNR and CDR2 FQNEAQ (reference sequence). In DNA, the CDR3 is TGTGCCAGCTCCTGGGGGGGCCCCGATACGCAGTATTTT. This encodes CASSWGGPDTQYF.

The chain has TRBV6-6 and TRBJ1-1; 8 nucleotides align to TRBD1. The V gene's germline CDR1 is MNHNY and CDR2 SVGAGI (reference sequence). The CDR3 runs 12 residues. V shed 6 bases, J shed 7 bases, and the junction held 4 bases outside the gene matches. The CDR3 protein is CASRRTGLEAFF. CDR3 bases: TGTGCCAGCAGACGGACAGGGCTTGAAGCTTTCTTT.

The chain joins TRBV19 to TRBJ2-3; 7 positions agree with TRBD1. The CDR3 consists of 15 residues. Germline CDR1 is LNHDA and CDR2 is SQIVND (reference sequence). V was pared by 5 bases and J by 3 bases, with 8 bases of the junction left unmatched. The CDR3 loop reads CASSPDRAGTDTQYF. The CDR3 DNA follows: TGTGCCAGTAGTCCCGACAGGGCAGGTACAGATACGCAGTATTTT.

V is TRBV5-4 and J is TRBJ1-1; perhaps TRBD1 as D (6 bases). Germline V gene lookup returns CDR1 SGHNT and CDR2 YYREEE (reference sequence). With 4 bases removed from V and 0 bases from J, the gap between germline ends came to 16 bases. This CDR3 is 16 amino acids long. CDR3 protein: CASSHGQLPMNTEAFF. CDR3 sequence (DNA): TGTGCCAGCAGCCATGGACAGCTTCCTATGAACACTGAAGCTTTCTTT. Supplemented by reference TRBV5-4 and TRBJ1-1, the full variable domain reads ETGVTQSPTHLIKTRGQQVTLRCSSQSGHNTVSWYQQALGQGPQFIFQYYREEENGRGNFPPRFSGLQFPNYSSELNVNALELDDSALYLCASSHGQLPMNTEAFFGQGTRLTVV.

The chain links TRBV10-2 to TRBJ2-5, with TRBD1 matching 12 bases. V dropped 0 bases and J dropped 1; count of bases not matched to a gene: 0. This CDR3 has 16 amino acids. The germline V gene has CDR1 WSHSY and CDR2 SAAADI. The CDR3 nucleotides are TGCGCCAGCAGTGAGTCGGGACAGGGGGCCCAAGAGACCCAGTACTTC. Translated, it gives CASSESGQGAQETQYF.

The chain couples TRBV19 to TRBJ2-1; 8 bases agree with TRBD2. Germline V gene lookup returns CDR1 LNHDA and CDR2 SQIVND (reference sequence). The junction had 12 bases not matched to a gene; V was cut back by 9 bases and J by 14 bases. The CDR3 has 12 amino acids. Here the CDR3 DNA reads TGTGCCAGCACAGGACTAGCCAATGCCAAGTTCTTC. Protein product: CASTGLANAKFF. The variable domain in full, with the rest retrieved from reference TRBV19 and TRBJ2-1, is DGGITQSPKYLFRKEGQNVTLSCEQNLNHDAMYWYRQDPGQGLRLIYYSQIVNDFQKGDIAEGYSVSREKKESFPLTVTSAQKNPTAFYLCASTGLANAKFFGPGTRLTVL.